Below, one T cell receptor (beta chain) is given with its context. This same CDR3 is encoded by further DNA sequences in the sample. The repertoire was sequenced with immunoSEQ multiplex PCR; TCRdb's copy has only in-frame clones and lacks some. The sample shows more than 2 million clones, roughly 94% of them seen only once. The sample is drawn from a study of shared clonotypes between healthy human individuals. The CDR3 has 15 amino acids. V gave up 4 bases and J gave up 0 bases, with 13 bases separating them. CDR1 and CDR2 (germline): SGHDT, YYEEEE. The chain links TRBV5-6 to TRBJ1-2; D is perhaps TRBD1 (5 bases). This receptor was taken from a man younger than 30 in good health. The sample consisted of naive CD4+ T cells sorted from blood. The subset is: CD45RA+ positively selected. The CDR3 nucleotides read TGTGCCAGCAGCCTCGGAGGGGCGGCTAACTATGGCTACACCTTC. Translated, it gives CASSLGGAANYGYTF. The whole variable domain, remainder taken from reference TRBV5-6 and TRBJ1-2, is DAGVTQSPTHLIKTRGQQVTLRCSPKSGHDTVSWYQQALGQGPQFIFQYYEEEERQRGNFPDRFSGHQFPNYSSELNVNALLLGDSALYLCASSLGGAANYGYTFGSGTRLTVV.